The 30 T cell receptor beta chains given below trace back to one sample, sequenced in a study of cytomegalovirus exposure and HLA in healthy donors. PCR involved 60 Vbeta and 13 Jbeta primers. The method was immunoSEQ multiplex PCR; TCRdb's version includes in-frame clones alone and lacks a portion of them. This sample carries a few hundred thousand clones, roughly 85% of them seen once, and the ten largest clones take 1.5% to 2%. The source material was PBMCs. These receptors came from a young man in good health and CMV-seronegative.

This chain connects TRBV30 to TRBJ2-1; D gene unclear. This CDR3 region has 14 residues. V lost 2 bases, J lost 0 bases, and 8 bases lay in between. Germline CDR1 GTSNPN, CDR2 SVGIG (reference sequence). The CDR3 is CAWSPGSSYNEQFF. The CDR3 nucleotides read TGTGCCTGGAGTCCAGGCTCCTCCTACAATGAGCAGTTCTTC.

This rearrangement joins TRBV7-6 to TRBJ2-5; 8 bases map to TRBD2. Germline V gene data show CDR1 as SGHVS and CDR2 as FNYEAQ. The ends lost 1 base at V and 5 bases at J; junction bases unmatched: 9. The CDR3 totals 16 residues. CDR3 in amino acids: CASSLVSSGSLETQYF. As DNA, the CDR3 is TGTGCCAGCAGCTTAGTCTCCAGCGGGAGTTTGGAGACCCAGTACTTC.

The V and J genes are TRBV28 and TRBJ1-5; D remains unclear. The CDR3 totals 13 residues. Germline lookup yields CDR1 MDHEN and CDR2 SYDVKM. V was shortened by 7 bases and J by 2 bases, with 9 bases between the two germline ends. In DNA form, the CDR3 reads TGTGCCAGCATGGGTGAGGGCAATCAGCCCCAGCATTTT. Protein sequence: CASMGEGNQPQHF.

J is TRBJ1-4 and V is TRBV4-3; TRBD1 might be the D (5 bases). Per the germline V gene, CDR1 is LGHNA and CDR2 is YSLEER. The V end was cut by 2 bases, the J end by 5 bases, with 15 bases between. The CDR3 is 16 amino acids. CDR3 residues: CASSQTWGGPNEKLFF. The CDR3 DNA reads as TGCGCCAGCAGCCAAACATGGGGCGGACCGAATGAAAAACTGTTTTTT.

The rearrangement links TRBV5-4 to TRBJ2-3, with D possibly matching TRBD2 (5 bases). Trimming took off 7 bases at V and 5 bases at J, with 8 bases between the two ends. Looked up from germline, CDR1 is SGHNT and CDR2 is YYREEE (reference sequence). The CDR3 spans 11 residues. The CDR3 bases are TGTGCCAGCCTCGAGGGAGATACGCAGTATTTT. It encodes CASLEGDTQYF. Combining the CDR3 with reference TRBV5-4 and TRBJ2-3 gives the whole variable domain ETGVTQSPTHLIKTRGQQVTLRCSSQSGHNTVSWYQQALGQGPQFIFQYYREEENGRGNFPPRFSGLQFPNYSSELNVNALELDDSALYLCASLEGDTQYFGPGTRLTVL.

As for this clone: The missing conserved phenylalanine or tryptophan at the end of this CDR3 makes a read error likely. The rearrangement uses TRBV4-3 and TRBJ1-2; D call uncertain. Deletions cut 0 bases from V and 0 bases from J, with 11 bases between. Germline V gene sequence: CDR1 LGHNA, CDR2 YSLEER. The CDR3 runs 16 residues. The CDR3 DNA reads TGCGCCAGCAGCCAAGAAAGTATTCCGGCTAACTATGGCTACACCCTC. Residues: CASSQESIPANYGYTL.

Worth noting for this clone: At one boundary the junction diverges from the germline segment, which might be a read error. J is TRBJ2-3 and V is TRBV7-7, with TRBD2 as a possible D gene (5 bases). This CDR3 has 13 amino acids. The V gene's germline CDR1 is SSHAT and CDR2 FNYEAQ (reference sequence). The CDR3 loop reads CASSLDEGRTQYF. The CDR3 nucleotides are TGTGCTAGCAGCTTAGATGAGGGCAGAACGCAGTATTTT.

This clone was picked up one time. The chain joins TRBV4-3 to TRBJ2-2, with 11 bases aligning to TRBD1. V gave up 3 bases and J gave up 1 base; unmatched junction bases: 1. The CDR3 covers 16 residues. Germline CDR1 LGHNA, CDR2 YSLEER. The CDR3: CASSHGTGGNTGELFF. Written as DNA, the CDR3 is TGCGCCAGCAGCCATGGGACAGGGGGGAACACCGGGGAGCTGTTTTTT.

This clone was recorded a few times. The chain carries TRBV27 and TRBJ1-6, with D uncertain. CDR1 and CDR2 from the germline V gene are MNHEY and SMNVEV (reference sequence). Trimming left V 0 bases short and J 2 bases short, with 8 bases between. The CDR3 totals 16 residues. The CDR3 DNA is TGTGCCAGCAGTTTATCTGCAGCGCCCTATAATTCACCCCTCCACTTT. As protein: CASSLSAAPYNSPLHF.

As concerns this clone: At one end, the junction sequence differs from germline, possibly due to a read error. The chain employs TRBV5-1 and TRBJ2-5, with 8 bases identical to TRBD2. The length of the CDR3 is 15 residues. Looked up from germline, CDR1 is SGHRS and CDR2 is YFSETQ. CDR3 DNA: TGCACCAGCACCCCCGGGGGGGTGTACCAAGAGACCCAGTACTTC. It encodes CTSTPGGVYQETQYF.

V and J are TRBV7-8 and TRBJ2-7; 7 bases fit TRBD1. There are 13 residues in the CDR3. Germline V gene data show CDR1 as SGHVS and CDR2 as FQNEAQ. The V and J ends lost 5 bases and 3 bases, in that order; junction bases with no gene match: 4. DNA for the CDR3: TGTGCCAGCAGCCGGGACAGCCTCTACGAGCAGTACTTC. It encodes CASSRDSLYEQYF.

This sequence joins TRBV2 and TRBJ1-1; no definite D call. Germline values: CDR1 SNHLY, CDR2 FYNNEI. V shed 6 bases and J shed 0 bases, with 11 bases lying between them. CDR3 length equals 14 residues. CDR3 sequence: CASRTGIMNTEAFF. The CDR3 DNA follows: TGTGCCAGCAGGACCGGGATTATGAACACTGAAGCTTTCTTT. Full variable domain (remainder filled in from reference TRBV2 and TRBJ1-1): EPEVTQTPSHQVTQMGQEVILRCVPISNHLYFYWYRQILGQKVEFLVSFYNNEISEKSEIFDDQFSVERPDGSNFTLKIRSTKLEDSAMYFCASRTGIMNTEAFFGQGTRLTVV.

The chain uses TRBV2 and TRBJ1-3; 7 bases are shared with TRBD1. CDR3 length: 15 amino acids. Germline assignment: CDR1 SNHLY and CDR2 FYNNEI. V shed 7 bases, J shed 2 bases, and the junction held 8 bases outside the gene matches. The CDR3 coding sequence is TGTGCCAGCAAGAACCAGGGGGTGACTGGAAACACCATATATTTT. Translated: CASKNQGVTGNTIYF.

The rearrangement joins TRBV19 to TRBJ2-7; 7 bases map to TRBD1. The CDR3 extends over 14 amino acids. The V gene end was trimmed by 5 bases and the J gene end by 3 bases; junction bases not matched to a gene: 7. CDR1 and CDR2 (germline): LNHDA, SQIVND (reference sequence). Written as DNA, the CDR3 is TGTGCCAGTAGTGTACGGACAGGTATCTACGAGCAGTACTTC. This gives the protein CASSVRTGIYEQYF.

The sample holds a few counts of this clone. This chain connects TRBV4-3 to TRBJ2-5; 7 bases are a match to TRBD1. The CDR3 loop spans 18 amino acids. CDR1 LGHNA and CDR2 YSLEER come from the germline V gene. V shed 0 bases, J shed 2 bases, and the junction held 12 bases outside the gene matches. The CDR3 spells CASSQDLGAAGGQETQYF. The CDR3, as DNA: TGCGCCAGCAGCCAAGATCTTGGAGCCGCAGGGGGACAAGAGACCCAGTACTTC.

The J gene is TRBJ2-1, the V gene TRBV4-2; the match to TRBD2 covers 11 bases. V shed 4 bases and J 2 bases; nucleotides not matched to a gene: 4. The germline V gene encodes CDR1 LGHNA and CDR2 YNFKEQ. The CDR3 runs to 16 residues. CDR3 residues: CASSPGLAETYNEQFF. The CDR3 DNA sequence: TGTGCCAGCAGCCCGGGACTAGCGGAAACCTACAATGAGCAGTTCTTC.

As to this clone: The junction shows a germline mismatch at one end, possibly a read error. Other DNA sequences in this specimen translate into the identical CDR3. The DNA for the CDR3 is TGTGCCAGTAGCTTAGACGGTCCCGGGGAGACCCAGTACTTC. As protein: CASSLDGPGETQYF. The chain couples TRBV11-3 to TRBJ2-5; D is ambiguous. The germline CDR1 and CDR2 sequences are SGHNT and YENEEA. The CDR3 is 14 residues long. The whole variable domain, filled in from reference TRBV11-3 and TRBJ2-5, reads EAGVVQSPRYKIIEKKQPVAFWCNPISGHNTLYWYLQNLGQGPELLIRYENEEAVDDSQLPKDRFSAERLKGVDSTLKIQPAELGDSAVYLCASSLDGPGETQYFGPGTRLLVL.

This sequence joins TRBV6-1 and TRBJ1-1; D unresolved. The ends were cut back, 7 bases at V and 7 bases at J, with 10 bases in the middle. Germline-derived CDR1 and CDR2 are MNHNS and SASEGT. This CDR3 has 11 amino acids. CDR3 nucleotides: TGTGCCAGCAACCCTGGAGGTGAAGCTTTCTTT. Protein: CASNPGGEAFF.

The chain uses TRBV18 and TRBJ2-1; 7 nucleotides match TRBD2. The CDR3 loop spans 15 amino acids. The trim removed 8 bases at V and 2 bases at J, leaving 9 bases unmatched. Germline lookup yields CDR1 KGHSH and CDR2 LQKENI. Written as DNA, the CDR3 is TGTGCCAGCCAAGGCGGGGAGGGCCCCTACAATGAGCAGTTCTTC. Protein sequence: CASQGGEGPYNEQFF.

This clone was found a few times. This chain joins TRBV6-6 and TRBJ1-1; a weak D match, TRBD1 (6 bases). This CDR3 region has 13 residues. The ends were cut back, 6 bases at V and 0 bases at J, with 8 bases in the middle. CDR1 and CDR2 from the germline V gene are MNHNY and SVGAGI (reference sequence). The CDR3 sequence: CASSPGVNTEAFF. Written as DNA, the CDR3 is TGTGCCAGCAGCCCAGGGGTGAACACTGAAGCTTTCTTT.

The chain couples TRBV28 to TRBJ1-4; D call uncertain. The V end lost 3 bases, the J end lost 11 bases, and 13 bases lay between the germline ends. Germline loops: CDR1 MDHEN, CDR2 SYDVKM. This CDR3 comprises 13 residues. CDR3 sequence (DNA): TGTGCCAGCAGTTTTAGTGCAGCACAGAAACTGTTTTTT. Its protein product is CASSFSAAQKLFF.

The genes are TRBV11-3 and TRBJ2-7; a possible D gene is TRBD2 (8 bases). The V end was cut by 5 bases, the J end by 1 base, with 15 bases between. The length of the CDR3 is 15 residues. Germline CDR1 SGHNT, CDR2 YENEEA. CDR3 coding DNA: TGTGCCAGCAGCCCTCGGGAGGGGGCATCCTACGAGCAGTACTTC. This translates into CASSPREGASYEQYF.

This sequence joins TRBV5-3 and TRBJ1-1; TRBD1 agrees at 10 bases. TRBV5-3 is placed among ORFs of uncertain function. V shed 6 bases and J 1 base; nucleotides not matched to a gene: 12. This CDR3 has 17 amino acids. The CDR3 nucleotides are TGTGCCAGAACCAACTCGGGGACAGGGGCTAAGAACACTGAAGCTTTCTTT. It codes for CARTNSGTGAKNTEAFF.

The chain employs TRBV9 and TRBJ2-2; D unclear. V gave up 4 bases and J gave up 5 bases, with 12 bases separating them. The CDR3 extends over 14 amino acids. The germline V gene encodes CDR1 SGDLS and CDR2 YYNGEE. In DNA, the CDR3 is TGTGCCAGCAGCCTGAGAAGTGGTACCGGGGAGCTGTTTTTT. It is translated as CASSLRSGTGELFF.

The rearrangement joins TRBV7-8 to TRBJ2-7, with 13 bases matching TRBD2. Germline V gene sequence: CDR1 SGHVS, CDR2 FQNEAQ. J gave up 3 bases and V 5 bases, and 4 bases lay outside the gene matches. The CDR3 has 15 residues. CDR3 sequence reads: CASSPGTSGIYEQYF. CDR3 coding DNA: TGTGCCAGCAGCCCGGGGACTAGCGGGATCTACGAGCAGTACTTC.

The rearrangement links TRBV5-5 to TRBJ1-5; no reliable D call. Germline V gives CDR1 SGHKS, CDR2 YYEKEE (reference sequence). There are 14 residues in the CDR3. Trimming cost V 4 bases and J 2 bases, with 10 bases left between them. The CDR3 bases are TGTGCCAGCAGCGATTTAACAGGCAATCAGCCCCAGCATTTT. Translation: CASSDLTGNQPQHF.

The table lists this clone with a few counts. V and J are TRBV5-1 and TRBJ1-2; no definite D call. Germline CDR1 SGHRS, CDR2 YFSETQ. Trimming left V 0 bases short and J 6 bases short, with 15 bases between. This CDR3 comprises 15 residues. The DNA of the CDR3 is TGCGCCAGCAGCTTGGAACACCGCGGGAGCGATGGCTACACCTTC. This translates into CASSLEHRGSDGYTF.

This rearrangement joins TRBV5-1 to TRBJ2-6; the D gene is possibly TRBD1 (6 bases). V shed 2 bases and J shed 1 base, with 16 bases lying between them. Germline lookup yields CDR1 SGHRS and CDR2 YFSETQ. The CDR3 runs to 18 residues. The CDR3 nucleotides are TGCGCCAGCAGCTTCCCCGCGCCTGACAGGTCTGGGGCCAACGTCCTGACTTTC. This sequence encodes CASSFPAPDRSGANVLTF.

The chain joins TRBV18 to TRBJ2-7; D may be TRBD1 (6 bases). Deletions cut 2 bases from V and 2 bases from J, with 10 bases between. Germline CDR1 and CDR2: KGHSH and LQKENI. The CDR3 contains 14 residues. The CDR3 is CASSPNRDTYEQYF. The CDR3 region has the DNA TGTGCCAGCTCACCAAACCGGGACACCTACGAGCAGTACTTC.

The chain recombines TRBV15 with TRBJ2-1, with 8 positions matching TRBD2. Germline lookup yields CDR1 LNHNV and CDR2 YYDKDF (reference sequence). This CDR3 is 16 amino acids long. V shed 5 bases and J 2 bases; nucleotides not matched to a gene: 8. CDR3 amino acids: CATSLSGGSTYNEQFF. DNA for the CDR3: TGTGCCACCAGCCTAAGCGGGGGTTCGACCTACAATGAGCAGTTCTTC.